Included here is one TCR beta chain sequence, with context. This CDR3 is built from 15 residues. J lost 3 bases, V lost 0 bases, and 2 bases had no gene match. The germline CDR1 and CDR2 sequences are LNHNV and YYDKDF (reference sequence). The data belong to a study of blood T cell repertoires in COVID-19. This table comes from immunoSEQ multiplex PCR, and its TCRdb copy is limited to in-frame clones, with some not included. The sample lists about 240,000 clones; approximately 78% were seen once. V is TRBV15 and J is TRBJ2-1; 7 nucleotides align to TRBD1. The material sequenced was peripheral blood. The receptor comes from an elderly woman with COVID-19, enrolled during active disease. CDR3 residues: CATSRDRGLYNEQFF. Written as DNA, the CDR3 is TGTGCCACCAGCAGAGATAGGGGGCTCTACAATGAGCAGTTCTTC.